This T cell receptor beta chain was profiled in a study of blood T cell repertoires in COVID-19. Study at large: Italy, Spain and the United States were the sources of the convalescent and acute COVID-19 samples. Sources were T cells, B-cell-depleted T cells, or PBMCs; the material itself was cDNA or gDNA.

This CDR3 spans 17 amino acids. CDR1 is SGHRS, CDR2 YFSETQ, per germline. V was clipped by 1 base and J by 0 bases, with 14 bases between them. In Seattle, patients joined the study during active infection and were tracked longitudinally. Original processing notes: Amplification of reference gene primers provided the estimated nucleated cell counts. The data were produced by immunoSEQ multiplex PCR, yet TCRdb's version contains in-frame clones alone and is incomplete. The D gene and trimming were derived from the DNA, and the V and J assignments and clone size from that table. The sample carries fewer than 200,000 clones, about 87% recorded once. This clone was observed once.

The sequence was collected from a woman aged 80 or over with COVID-19, enrolled during active disease. Sequenced: peripheral blood. The chain uses TRBV5-1 and TRBJ1-3, with a possible D match to TRBD1 (5 bases). CDR3 residues: CASSLRPGATSGNTIYF. The CDR3 DNA reads as TGCGCCAGCAGCTTGAGGCCTGGGGCGACCTCTGGAAACACCATATATTTT.